Here is one T cell receptor (beta chain) with its context. Its antigen specificity is not known. Mismatch with germline at one junction end may stem from a read error. The germline V gene (reference sequence) provides CDR1 LNHDA and CDR2 SQIVND. The CDR3 holds 12 amino acids from the cysteine to the phenylalanine. The retained sequence is limited to the CDR3, 36 bases, with the frame set at the first base. The entry originates in a study of PD-L1 blockade in urothelial cancer (dated by TCRdb to 2016 to 2017). In the study overall: Every patient began therapy in about 2014 and was given atezolizumab 1,200 mg intravenously every 3 weeks. About 90% of the roughly 29 patients were identified as males with urothelial cancer of bladder origin, and a prior smoking history was reported by 18 of 29 patients. Patients had an ECOG performance status of 0 or 1 and had received between 0 and 3 prior chemotherapy regimens. Blood samples were analyzed at two time points: 3 weeks after treatment start (second dose) and 6 weeks after treatment start. Blood samples gave median yields of roughly 150,000 T cells and more than 80,000 unique TCRs, along with a median clonality of approximately 0.084. An exploratory multi-omic analysis was conducted of the somatic, immune and clinical correlates of response to PD-L1 blockade with atezolizumab in urothelial cancer. Pretreatment tumor samples, along with matched peripheral blood serially collected before and after atezolizumab treatment, were subjected to TCR sequencing. Durable clinical benefit meant progression-free survival longer than 6 months, and TCR features were also tested against progression-free and overall survival. In the same patients, pretreatment tumors underwent whole exome sequencing and RNA sequencing in addition to TCR sequencing. Fewer than ten patients achieved durable clinical benefit and about 19 did not. Under 30 patients had pretreatment blood TCR-seq, some 25 had at least one posttreatment blood collection, and some 25 had tumor TCR-seq.

The investigation overall reported the following: Greater expansion of tumor-associated TCR clones in peripheral blood 3 weeks after the start of treatment was observed in patients with durable benefit (n of about 20, p = 0.022). Because the sample size was small (n ≈ 30) and many exploratory analyses were performed, the results are intended to be hypothesis-generating. A pretreatment peripheral blood TCR clonality below the median was linked to improved progression-free and overall survival.

To estimate absolute template abundance from read counts, synthetic TCR analog templates were spiked into each PCR. Using the immunoSEQ assay, TCRbeta CDR3 regions were amplified from genomic DNA with bias-controlled V and J gene primers. Sequencing of rearranged TCRbeta segments was performed at approximately 20X coverage. The original methods were these. Sequencing errors were corrected by clustering and CDR3s were annotated against IMGT to assign V, D and J genes. Downstream analyses used only productive TCRbeta rearrangements and left out out-of-frame or stop-codon sequences. Clonality was computed as one minus Shannon entropy normalized by the log of the number of unique productive sequences. Fisher's exact test with Benjamini-Hochberg correction, using a cutoff of adjusted p below 0.01, was how clones that differed between time points or between blood and tumor were identified. Drawn from immuneACCESS, this table holds only the in-frame rearrangements with V and J called that TCRdb kept. Clones are partly lost; checked studies trace under half to an unresolved V gene and leave the rest unexplained. D and trimming were read from the DNA, whereas the V and J calls and clone size are those reported in that table. Counted in this sample were tens of thousands of clones; approximately 78% of them appeared once. The ten largest clones capture 1.5% to 2% of the sample.

Per the publication, the time point label means: pretreatment peripheral blood. A cohort of 25 to 30 patients with locally advanced or metastatic urothelial carcinoma, treated at Memorial Sloan Kettering on a trial protocol, was included. Peripheral blood mononuclear cells were collected pretreatment and during treatment, with between 1 and 8 total time points obtained per patient. The Qiagen DNeasy Blood extraction kit was used to purify genomic DNA from total PBMCs and from tumor samples. Collected pretreatment and during treatment, PBMCs were isolated and stored as previously described. This receptor was identified in a man aged 70 or older with urothelial cancer. The chain uses TRBV19 and TRBJ1-2; a confident D gene designation cannot be given. The material was PBMCs, obtained around atezolizumab (anti-PD-L1) treatment. The CDR3: CASSIMEQSPHF. The DNA sequence follows: TGTGCCAGTAGTATAATGGAGCAAAGCCCACACTTC.